One and the same sample provided the 31 T cell receptor beta chains below, sequenced in a study of T cell responses to AZD1222 COVID-19 vaccine. Sequencing used immunoSEQ multiplex PCR; TCRdb keeps in-frame clones, though not all of them. The repertoire holds roughly 180,000 clones, more than 85% seen once, with nearly 3.5% in the top ten. The source material was peripheral blood, sampled 28 days after the second AZD1222 dose. Every receptor here comes from an adult who received the AZD1222 COVID-19 vaccine.

The J gene is TRBJ1-4, the V gene TRBV19, with 7 bases aligning to TRBD1. Germline V gene sequence: CDR1 LNHDA, CDR2 SQIVND (reference sequence). The trim removed 5 bases at V and 6 bases at J, leaving 6 bases unmatched. This CDR3 contains 14 residues. DNA for the CDR3: TGTGCCAGTAGTTCCAGGGGGATGGATGAAAAACTGTTTTTT. It specifies CASSSRGMDEKLFF.

The chain links TRBV5-1 to TRBJ2-5; D is uncertain. V lost 5 bases and J 5 bases, leaving 16 bases between the germline ends. There are 14 residues in the CDR3. The V gene's germline CDR1 is SGHRS and CDR2 YFSETQ. In DNA form, the CDR3 reads TGCGCCAGCAGTACTAATGACCTGAGGGAGACCCAGTACTTC. It codes for CASSTNDLRETQYF.

The rearrangement uses TRBV30 and TRBJ1-3, with TRBD1 matching 10 bases. After removal of 4 bases from V and 0 bases from J, the junction contained 3 bases not matched to a gene. The CDR3 runs 15 residues. CDR1 is GTSNPN and CDR2 is SVGIG in the germline V gene (reference sequence). The CDR3 protein is CAWMGQGRSGNTIYF. As DNA, the CDR3 is TGTGCCTGGATGGGACAGGGGCGCTCTGGAAACACCATATATTTT.

In its sample, this clone was seen once. The genes are TRBV19 and TRBJ1-1, with D maybe TRBD1 (6 bases). The CDR3 has 16 residues. V lost 0 bases and J 0 bases, leaving 11 bases between the germline ends. The germline CDR1 and CDR2 sequences are LNHDA and SQIVND (reference sequence). The CDR3 loop reads CASSIDGDTLNTEAFF. The DNA of the CDR3 is TGTGCCAGTAGTATAGACGGGGACACTTTGAACACTGAAGCTTTCTTT. Combining the CDR3 with reference TRBV19 and TRBJ1-1 gives the whole variable domain DGGITQSPKYLFRKEGQNVTLSCEQNLNHDAMYWYRQDPGQGLRLIYYSQIVNDFQKGDIAEGYSVSREKKESFPLTVTSAQKNPTAFYLCASSIDGDTLNTEAFFGQGTRLTVV.

The table lists this clone with a count of one. This chain joins TRBV11-2 and TRBJ2-2; D is ambiguous. The CDR3 totals 13 residues. With 0 bases removed from V and 4 bases from J, the gap between germline ends came to 3 bases. The germline V gene encodes CDR1 SGHAT and CDR2 FQNNGV. The CDR3 nucleotides read TGTGCCAGCAGCTTAGAAGGCACCGGGGAGCTGTTTTTT. It encodes CASSLEGTGELFF. The full variable domain, with the rest looked up from reference TRBV11-2 and TRBJ2-2, is EAGVAQSPRYKIIEKRQSVAFWCNPISGHATLYWYQQILGQGPKLLIQFQNNGVVDDSQLPKDRFSAERLKGVDSTLKIQPAKLEDSAVYLCASSLEGTGELFFGEGSRLTVL.

The CDR3 nucleotides read TGTGCCATCAGTGAGTCGGACCGCAATCAGCCCCAGCATTTT. The encoded protein is CAISESDRNQPQHF. The J gene is TRBJ1-5, the V gene TRBV10-3; D gene uncertain. Per germline, CDR1 ENHRY and CDR2 SYGVKD. This CDR3 spans 14 amino acids. Deletions cut 0 bases from V and 2 bases from J, with 5 bases between.

The chain employs TRBV28 and TRBJ2-2; 12 nucleotides line up with TRBD2. In germline, CDR1 is MDHEN, CDR2 SYDVKM. With 8 bases clipped from V and 5 bases from J, the junction kept 12 bases outside the gene matches. This CDR3 spans 17 amino acids. CDR3 amino acids: CASRASLGTSGTGELFF. The DNA for the CDR3 is TGTGCCAGCCGTGCAAGCCTGGGGACTAGCGGGACCGGGGAGCTGTTTTTT.

This chain uses TRBV30 with TRBJ1-5; 7 bases are shared with TRBD1. CDR1 is GTSNPN and CDR2 is SVGIG in the germline V gene (reference sequence). The CDR3 has 13 amino acids. V lost 5 bases to trimming and J lost 3 bases; unmatched junction nucleotides: 4. CDR3 DNA: TGTGCCTGGGCCGGGACAGACAATCAGCCCCAGCATTTT. Protein sequence: CAWAGTDNQPQHF.

This chain joins TRBV28 and TRBJ1-1; D is possibly TRBD1 (5 bases). The germline gives CDR1 MDHEN, CDR2 SYDVKM. The CDR3 has 11 residues. V was pared by 9 bases and J by 4 bases, with 9 bases between. The CDR3 nucleotides read TGTGCCAGTGGTGGGGGCACTGAAGCTTTCTTT. Translation: CASGGGTEAFF.

This clone was seen a single time. V and J are TRBV2 and TRBJ2-1, with TRBD2 matching over 13 bases. Germline V gives CDR1 SNHLY, CDR2 FYNNEI. This CDR3 contains 15 residues. Germline trimming cut 4 bases from V and 9 bases from J; bases unmatched to any gene: 6. The CDR3 spells CASSGTSGRLGEQFF. CDR3 nucleotides: TGTGCCAGCAGTGGGACTAGCGGGAGACTTGGTGAGCAGTTCTTC.

In the case of this clone: Compared with germline, one end of the junction differs, possibly owing to a read error. The chain couples TRBV5-1 to TRBJ2-1; D tentatively reads TRBD1 or TRBD2 (7 bases each). CDR1 and CDR2 from the germline V gene are SGHRS and YFSETQ. The CDR3 is 14 residues long. CDR3 DNA sequence: TGCGCCCGCAGCTTGGGCAGGGGGGAGGGTGAGCAGTTCTTC. It encodes CARSLGRGEGEQFF.

The chain carries TRBV2 and TRBJ1-1, with D hard to call. Deletions cut 8 bases from V and 5 bases from J, with 18 bases between. Looked up from germline, CDR1 is SNHLY and CDR2 is FYNNEI. The CDR3 runs 14 residues. The CDR3: CASDDGILSTEAFF. The CDR3 nucleotides are TGTGCCAGCGATGACGGAATCCTCTCAACTGAAGCTTTCTTT.

The CDR3, as DNA: TGCAGTGCTAGTTCCGGGACAGGGTCCGGGGAGCTGTTTTTT. Translation gives CSASSGTGSGELFF. This sequence joins TRBV20-1 and TRBJ2-2; TRBD1 aligns across 9 bases. This CDR3 region has 14 residues. Trimming took 3 bases from V and 6 from J; bases not matched to a gene: 5. Germline V gene lookup returns CDR1 DFQATT and CDR2 SNEGSKA (reference sequence).

CDR3 DNA sequence: TGTGCCAGCAGTACCTCGGGGCCTTGGACCGGGGAGCTGTTTTTT. Encoded protein: CASSTSGPWTGELFF. The chain joins TRBV28 to TRBJ2-2; the D gene could be TRBD1 or TRBD2 (5 bases each). The CDR3 totals 15 residues. Germline values: CDR1 MDHEN, CDR2 SYDVKM. V was clipped by 5 bases and J by 5 bases, with 15 bases between them.

V usage is TRBV7-8 and J usage is TRBJ1-5; D is unclear. CDR3 length: 15 amino acids. The ends were cut back, 5 bases at V and 3 bases at J, with 14 bases in the middle. Germline assignment: CDR1 SGHVS and CDR2 FQNEAQ. This CDR3 reads CASSHEGGINQPQHF. The CDR3 nucleotides read TGTGCCAGCAGCCACGAAGGCGGAATCAATCAGCCCCAGCATTTT.

The chain has TRBV30 and TRBJ2-3; 8 nucleotides align to TRBD1. The trim removed 5 bases at V and 4 bases at J, leaving 2 bases unmatched. The CDR3 extends over 12 amino acids. CDR1 is GTSNPN, CDR2 SVGIG, per germline (reference sequence). This CDR3 reads CAWRQGPDTQYF. DNA for the CDR3: TGTGCCTGGCGACAGGGGCCAGATACGCAGTATTTT. Full variable domain (missing parts from reference TRBV30 and TRBJ2-3): SQTIHQWPATLVQPVGSPLSLECTVEGTSNPNLYWYRQAAGRGLQLLFYSVGIGQISSEVPQNLSASRPQDRQFILSSKKLLLSDSGFYLCAWRQGPDTQYFGPGTRLTVL.

This chain links TRBV7-9 with TRBJ1-4; TRBD1 might be the D (6 bases). With 6 bases removed from V and 0 bases from J, the gap between germline ends came to 14 bases. The CDR3 extends over 16 amino acids. Germline V lookup: CDR1 SEHNR, CDR2 FQNEAQ (reference sequence). CDR3 in amino acids: CASRPRGSSTNEKLFF. The DNA of the CDR3 is TGTGCCAGCAGGCCCAGGGGCTCTTCAACTAATGAAAAACTGTTTTTT.

The chain recombines TRBV7-6 with TRBJ2-3; perhaps TRBD2 as D (7 bases). CDR1 is SGHVS, CDR2 FNYEAQ, per germline. The CDR3 is 17 amino acids. The V end lost 5 bases, the J end lost 9 bases, and 27 bases lay between the germline ends. The CDR3 protein is CASSQRGGGPRPGTQYF. The DNA for the CDR3 is TGTGCCAGCAGCCAGAGGGGCGGGGGCCCTCGCCCCGGGACGCAGTATTTT.

This clone was observed a handful of times. This chain connects TRBV27 to TRBJ1-4; D possibly corresponds to TRBD1 (6 bases). This CDR3 region has 13 residues. V gave up 4 bases and J gave up 6 bases, with 9 bases separating them. Germline CDR1 reads MNHEY; CDR2 reads SMNVEV (reference sequence). The CDR3: CASSSRGDEKLFF. The CDR3 nucleotides read TGTGCCAGCAGTTCCAGGGGAGATGAAAAACTGTTTTTT.

The chain employs TRBV5-1 and TRBJ2-7, with a tentative D call TRBD1 (5 bases). There are 15 residues in the CDR3. Trimming stripped 4 bases from V and 5 bases from J, with 19 bases between. From germline, CDR1 is SGHRS and CDR2 YFSETQ. CDR3 loop: CASSPDGRTGHEQYF. CDR3 DNA: TGCGCCAGCAGCCCGGACGGCCGAACAGGACACGAGCAGTACTTC.

The chain employs TRBV21-1 and TRBJ2-3. TRBV21-1 is labeled a pseudogene. This CDR3 is built from 16 residues. The CDR3 region has the DNA TGTGCCAGCCGCAACCTGGATTCAAACAGCACAGATACGCAGTATTTT. Amino acid sequence: CASRNLDSNSTDTQYF.

The chain recombines TRBV11-2 with TRBJ2-3; D uncertain. Germline V gene lookup returns CDR1 SGHAT and CDR2 FQNNGV. Deletions cut 0 bases from V and 6 bases from J, with 1 base between. This CDR3 has 11 residues. As DNA, the CDR3 is TGTGCCAGCAGCTTAGAGGATACGCAGTATTTT. It is translated as CASSLEDTQYF.

The chain employs TRBV28 and TRBJ2-7, with D perhaps TRBD2 (5 bases). V lost 7 bases and J lost 2, with 15 bases in between. The germline gives CDR1 MDHEN, CDR2 SYDVKM. The CDR3 contains 14 residues. The CDR3 sequence is CASTPLGETYEQYF. CDR3 nucleotides: TGTGCCAGCACCCCCCTCGGGGAAACCTACGAGCAGTACTTC.

This clone was seen once. This sequence joins TRBV18 and TRBJ2-7; 9 bases match TRBD1. The CDR3 consists of 16 residues. From germline, CDR1 is KGHSH and CDR2 LQKENI. V dropped 0 bases and J dropped 3; count of bases not matched to a gene: 6. For the CDR3, the DNA is TGTGCCAGCTCACCACCGGGACAGGGCTATGTCTACGAGCAGTACTTC. Its protein is CASSPPGQGYVYEQYF.

The chain is built from TRBV30 and TRBJ2-1, with D unclear. The CDR3 is 11 residues long. V lost 3 bases and J lost 3, with 3 bases in between. Germline-derived CDR1 and CDR2 are GTSNPN and SVGIG (reference sequence). The CDR3 DNA is TGTGCCTGGAGACTCTACAATGAGCAGTTCTTC. It codes for CAWRLYNEQFF.

J is TRBJ2-7 and V is TRBV12-3 or TRBV12-4; unclear D gene. The CDR3 totals 12 residues. The V end lost 3 bases, the J end lost 5 bases, and 8 bases lay between the germline ends. For the CDR3, the DNA is TGTGCCAGCAGTTTTAGTGGGCACGAGCAGTACTTC. Its translation is CASSFSGHEQYF.

V gene TRBV29-1 combines with J gene TRBJ2-1; a possible D gene is TRBD2 (5 bases). CDR1 SQVTM and CDR2 ANQGSEA come from the germline V gene. The CDR3 runs to 13 residues. V shed 4 bases and J shed 3 bases, with 10 bases lying between them. The CDR3 nucleotides read TGCAGCGTTGTATCGGGGAACTACAATGAGCAGTTCTTC. It encodes CSVVSGNYNEQFF.

The chain has TRBV28 and TRBJ1-5; D is possibly TRBD1 (5 bases). The CDR3 is made up of 15 amino acids. With 2 bases removed from V and 15 bases from J, the gap between germline ends came to 23 bases. CDR1 MDHEN and CDR2 SYDVKM come from the germline V gene. The CDR3 region is CASSLNGAGYQTPHF. The CDR3 DNA reads as TGTGCCAGCAGTTTAAATGGGGCAGGGTATCAGACTCCGCATTTT. Filled out from reference TRBV28 and TRBJ1-5, the complete variable domain reads DVKVTQSSRYLVKRTGEKVFLECVQDMDHENMFWYRQDPGLGLRLIYFSYDVKMKEKGDIPEGYSVSREKKERFSLILESASTNQTSMYLCASSLNGAGYQTPHFGDGTRLSIL.

The chain uses TRBV6-2 or TRBV6-3 and TRBJ1-2; D remains unclear. Germline V gene sequence: CDR1 MNHEY, CDR2 SVGEGT. The V end was cut by 2 bases, the J end by 4 bases, with 5 bases between. There are 12 residues in the CDR3. CDR3 bases: TGTGCCAGCAGTTACCGAGGCTATGGCTACACCTTC. It specifies CASSYRGYGYTF.

The V call is TRBV28, the J call TRBJ2-1, with a possible D match to TRBD2 (5 bases). V was cut by 7 bases and J by 1 base, with 11 bases left in between. The length of the CDR3 is 14 residues. Germline assignment: CDR1 MDHEN and CDR2 SYDVKM. CDR3 residues: CASTLPGSYNEQFF. CDR3 DNA sequence: TGTGCCAGCACTCTCCCGGGGTCCTACAATGAGCAGTTCTTC. The entire variable domain, with the rest obtained from reference TRBV28 and TRBJ2-1, is as follows: DVKVTQSSRYLVKRTGEKVFLECVQDMDHENMFWYRQDPGLGLRLIYFSYDVKMKEKGDIPEGYSVSREKKERFSLILESASTNQTSMYLCASTLPGSYNEQFFGPGTRLTVL.

The CDR3 region is CASSLLAGGDNEQFF. For the CDR3, the DNA is TGTGCCAGCAGTTTACTAGCGGGAGGCGACAATGAGCAGTTCTTC. The rearrangement links TRBV28 to TRBJ2-1, with 11 bases fitting TRBD2. V lost 2 bases, J lost 5 bases, and 2 bases stayed unmatched. Germline V gives CDR1 MDHEN, CDR2 SYDVKM. The CDR3 covers 15 residues. The full variable domain, rest sourced from reference TRBV28 and TRBJ2-1, is DVKVTQSSRYLVKRTGEKVFLECVQDMDHENMFWYRQDPGLGLRLIYFSYDVKMKEKGDIPEGYSVSREKKERFSLILESASTNQTSMYLCASSLLAGGDNEQFFGPGTRLTVL.